This TCR beta chain was identified in a study of cytomegalovirus exposure and HLA in healthy donors (dated 2017 in TCRdb). With respect to the entire study: The 500 to 800 repertoires of the first cohort and the 120 or so validation repertoires were produced on the same platform, according to a later analysis. The study aimed to test whether cataloging public T cell receptors could reveal signatures of past pathogen exposure. Besides the first cohort of roughly 640 subjects, a separate validation cohort made up of around 120 different subjects was used. High-throughput TCR immunosequencing, statistical association of individual TCRs with disease status, and machine learning were combined to predict cytomegalovirus infection status.

Donors formed part of the validation cohort, which comprised 120 subjects and was distinct from the first cohort of under 850 subjects. This clone was counted between two and nine times. Its antigen specificity is not known. No base-level quality is on record; no much larger clone is a single base apart. Beyond this particular receptor, the publication reports: In the study, around 150 TCR beta chains were listed as associated with cytomegalovirus. While some public TCRs were present in many individuals, most TCR sequences turned up only very rarely across donors. It was suggested by the authors that the approach could potentially be generalized to other disease states and immunological phenotypes. The classifier was reported to diagnose cytomegalovirus status with high specificity and sensitivity in both the original cohort and the validation cohort. In vitro tests confirmed that a few of the cytomegalovirus-associated TCR beta chains recognize cytomegalovirus antigens. A later analysis found that TCRs clustered in the first cohort also tended to co-occur in the approximately 120 validation repertoires, with 94% of cluster scores above 0. A later analysis lacked HLA typing for the validation cohort, so it scored co-occurrence in that cohort across all 120 or so repertoires.

The germline V gene supplies CDR1 SGHTA and CDR2 FQGNSA. The CDR3 holds 15 amino acids from the cysteine to the phenylalanine. The DNA shown is the 45-base CDR3, in frame from base 1. V is pruned by 1 base and J by 7 bases, leaving 4 bases of the junction without a gene match. The library was prepared using the immunoSEQ multiplex PCR assay. The source study handled its data this way. A statistical classification framework was built to diagnose cytomegalovirus status from the catalog of TCR beta chain sequences. TCRdb provides this immuneACCESS table in a form limited to in-frame rearrangements. Some clones are lacking; in checked studies, under half of them reflect an unresolved V gene, and why the rest are absent is not known. That table is the source of V, J and clone size, and D and trimming were worked out from the DNA. This sample lists roughly 150,000 clones; 84% were detected once. The leading ten clones occupy about 10% of the sample.

Sequencing was performed on PBMCs. Recombination connected TRBV7-2 to TRBJ1-6, with 7 bases matching TRBD1. The TCR was taken from a man aged 25 to 45 in good health and CMV-seropositive. The DNA is as follows: TGTGCCAGCAGCTTAGAGGGGGCCTCGAATTCACCCCTCCACTTT. Its product reads: CASSLEGASNSPLHF.